The source of this TCR beta chain is a study of blood T cell repertoires in COVID-19. On the study more broadly: Sources were T cells, B-cell-depleted T cells, or PBMCs; the material itself was cDNA or gDNA.

Losses at the gene ends were 6 bases for V and 2 bases for J; bases not matched to a gene: 4. This CDR3 has 15 amino acids. Germline V lookup: CDR1 SNHLY, CDR2 FYNNEI. Data came from immunoSEQ multiplex PCR; TCRdb stores just in-frame clones and leaves some out. The data show about 59,000 clones, 90% seen once. The gene calls are TRBV2 and TRBJ2-2, with 9 bases aligning to TRBD1. Sequenced sample: peripheral blood. This receptor was identified in a man aged 80 or over with acute or convalescent COVID-19. CDR3 sequence reads: CASRLDRGNTGELFF. Written as DNA, the CDR3 is TGTGCCAGCAGACTGGACAGGGGAAACACCGGGGAGCTGTTTTTT.